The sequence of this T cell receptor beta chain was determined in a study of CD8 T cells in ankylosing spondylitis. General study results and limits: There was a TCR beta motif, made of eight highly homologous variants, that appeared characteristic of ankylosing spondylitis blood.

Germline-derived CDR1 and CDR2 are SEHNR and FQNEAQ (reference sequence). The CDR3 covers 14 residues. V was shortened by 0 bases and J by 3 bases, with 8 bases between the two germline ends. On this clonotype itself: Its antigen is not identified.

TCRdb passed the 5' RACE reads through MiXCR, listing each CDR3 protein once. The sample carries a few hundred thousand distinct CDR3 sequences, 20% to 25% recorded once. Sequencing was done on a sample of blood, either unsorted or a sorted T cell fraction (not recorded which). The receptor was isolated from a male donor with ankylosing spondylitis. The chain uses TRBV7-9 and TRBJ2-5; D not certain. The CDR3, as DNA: TGTGCCAGCAGCTTAGCGCCCAGAGAAGAGACCCAGTACTTC. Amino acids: CASSLAPREETQYF.